This TCR beta chain was recovered during a study of monozygotic twins with cystic fibrosis. Study-level results: Low clonality (median 0.0095) suggested a mostly naive repertoire. Nucleotide-identical clonotype sharing was significantly higher within monozygotic CF twin pairs than between unrelated CF individuals. No link emerged between shared CDR3 counts and age, concordance or severity. J usage was most co-twin-similar in 8 of 16 pairs, V in 13.

The CDR3 totals 13 residues. Trimming shortened V by 2 bases and J by 1 base, and 8 bases separated the two germline ends. Germline CDR1 and CDR2: GTSNPN and SVGIG (reference sequence). Points on this clone: Antigen specificity is unknown.

Profiled with immunoSEQ multiplex PCR; TCRdb holds only in-frame clones, not every one. This table has about 29,000 clones, around four fifths appearing once. Sequenced: blood. The chain is built from TRBV30 and TRBJ1-1; the D is unclear. The TCR was taken from a girl aged 2 to 10 with cystic fibrosis. DNA of the CDR3: TGTGCCTGGAGTCGGGAATCGAACACTGAAGCTTTCTTT. Translated: CAWSRESNTEAFF.